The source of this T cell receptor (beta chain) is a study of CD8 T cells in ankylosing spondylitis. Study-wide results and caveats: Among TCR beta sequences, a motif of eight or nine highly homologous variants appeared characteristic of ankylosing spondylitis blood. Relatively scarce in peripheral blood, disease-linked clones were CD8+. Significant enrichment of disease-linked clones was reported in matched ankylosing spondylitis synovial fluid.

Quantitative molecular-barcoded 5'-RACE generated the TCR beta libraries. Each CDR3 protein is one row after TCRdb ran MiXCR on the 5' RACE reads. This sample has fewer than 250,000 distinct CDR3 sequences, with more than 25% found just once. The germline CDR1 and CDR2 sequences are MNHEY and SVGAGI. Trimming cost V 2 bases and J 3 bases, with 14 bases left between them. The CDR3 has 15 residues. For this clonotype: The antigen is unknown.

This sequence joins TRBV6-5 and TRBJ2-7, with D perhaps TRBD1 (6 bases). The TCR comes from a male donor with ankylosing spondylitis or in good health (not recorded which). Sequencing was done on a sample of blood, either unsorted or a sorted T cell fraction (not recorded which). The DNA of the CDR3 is TGTGCCAGCAGTTACACGGGACAACCGAACTACGAGCAGTACTTC. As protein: CASSYTGQPNYEQYF.